Listed below are T cell receptor beta chains from one sample, sequenced in a study of blood T cell repertoires in COVID-19. Some clones are missing from TCRdb's copy, which holds only in-frame ones; the method was immunoSEQ multiplex PCR. Of hundreds of thousands of clones in the sample, 85% to 90% were seen once. Sequenced sample: PBMCs or T cells enriched from blood (not recorded which). Every receptor here comes from a woman aged 18-29 years with acute COVID-19. Both conserved end residues are part of each CDR3. The D gene is left open where the match is weak. Not every row has a clone size; where given, it reads once, few, many or a size class.

j_call d_call clone_size v_call cdr3_aa cdr3_nt
TRBJ2-1 TRBD1 . TRBV6-5 CASRRTGVGYNEQFF TGTGCCAGCAGGAGAACAGGGGTGGGCTACAATGAGCAGTTCTTC
TRBJ1-5 TRBD1 . TRBV5-1 CASSEGQSNQPQHF TGCGCCAGCAGCGAGGGACAGAGCAATCAGCCCCAGCATTTT
TRBJ2-1 . few TRBV6-1 CASTSRGSDNEQFF TGTGCCAGCACCTCCCGGGGTAGCGACAATGAGCAGTTCTTC
TRBJ1-6 . . TRBV9 CASSAGDGNSPLHF TGTGCCAGCAGCGCGGGGGACGGAAATTCACCCCTCCACTTT
TRBJ2-7 TRBD2 . TRBV19 CASSTVGTSGPERRGEQYF TGTGCCAGTAGTACTGTCGGGACTAGCGGACCCGAACGGCGGGGTGAGCAGTACTTC
TRBJ2-3 TRBD1 once TRBV3-1/TRBV3-2 CASRSTRTGTGAGTQYF TGTGCCAGCAGGTCTACACGGACCGGGACAGGAGCAGGTACGCAGTATTTT
TRBJ2-1 . . TRBV24-1 CATSGGGDFQFF TGTGCCACCAGTGGAGGCGGGGACTTTCAGTTCTTC
TRBJ2-3 TRBD1 . TRBV7-6 CASSAKQGATDTQYF TGTGCCAGCAGCGCAAAACAGGGGGCCACAGATACGCAGTATTTT
TRBJ1-2 TRBD1 . TRBV19 CASSSLQGATYGYTF TGTGCCAGTAGTAGCTTACAGGGGGCAACCTATGGCTACACCTTC
TRBJ2-1 TRBD2 . TRBV29-1 CSVLGLFYNEQFF TGCAGCGTATTGGGACTATTCTACAATGAGCAGTTCTTC
TRBJ2-7 . . TRBV3-1/TRBV3-2 CASGGRVFYEQYF TGTGCCAGCGGCGGCAGGGTCTTCTACGAGCAGTACTTC
TRBJ2-1 TRBD2 . TRBV5-1 CASSPLAGVNNEQFF TGCGCCAGCAGCCCACTAGCGGGGGTAAACAATGAGCAGTTCTTC
TRBJ1-1 TRBD1 . TRBV6-2/TRBV6-3 CASSYPRTGIPEAFF TGTGCCAGCAGTTACCCTAGGACAGGGATCCCTGAAGCTTTCTTT
TRBJ2-5 . . TRBV25-1 CASSEVSQETQYF TGTGCCAGCAGTGAAGTCTCCCAAGAGACCCAGTACTTC
TRBJ1-3 . . TRBV6-1 CASSESPQSSGNTIYF TGTGCCAGCAGTGAGTCCCCACAGAGCTCTGGAAACACCATATATTTT
TRBJ1-5 . . TRBV18 CASSLGHGNQPQHF TGTGCCAGCTCACTGGGACACGGTAATCAGCCCCAGCATTTT
TRBJ2-1 TRBD1 . TRBV5-8 CASSKGQGWNEQFF TGTGCCAGCAGCAAGGGACAGGGGTGGAATGAGCAGTTCTTC
TRBJ1-1 TRBD1 . TRBV19 CASSMGTGARAFF TGTGCCAGTAGTATGGGGACAGGGGCAAGAGCTTTCTTT
TRBJ2-3 TRBD1 . TRBV4-2 CASSQTDRDSTDTQYF TGTGCCAGCAGCCAAACCGACAGGGATAGCACAGATACGCAGTATTTT
TRBJ1-1 . . TRBV25-1 CASSDSTGEAFF TGTGCCAGCAGTGATTCGACAGGCGAAGCTTTCTTT
TRBJ1-2 . . TRBV6-5 CASRHIGQHYGYTF TGTGCCAGCAGACACATCGGACAGCACTATGGCTACACCTTC
TRBJ2-5 . . TRBV30 CAWSSGSQETQYF TGTGCCTGGAGTTCAGGGTCCCAAGAGACCCAGTACTTC
TRBJ2-1 TRBD1 . TRBV11-2 CASSLGQGAGSGNDEQFF TGTGCCAGCAGCCTGGGACAGGGGGCTGGTAGCGGGAATGATGAGCAGTTCTTC
TRBJ1-3 . . TRBV7-2 CASSLVASSGRNTIYF TGTGCCAGCAGCTTAGTCGCGTCCTCAGGGAGAAACACCATATATTTT
TRBJ1-4 TRBD1 once TRBV2 CASSPGGSEKLFF TGTGCCAGCAGCCCAGGGGGGAGTGAAAAACTGTTTTTT
TRBJ2-3 TRBD1 . TRBV6-4 CASSDRTGGTDTQYF TGTGCCAGCAGTGACCGCACAGGGGGGACAGATACGCAGTATTTT
TRBJ1-2 TRBD1 . TRBV15 CATSRGRDRPFSTFYGYTF TGTGCCACCAGCAGAGGGAGGGACAGGCCCTTCAGTACCTTCTATGGCTACACCTTC
TRBJ2-1 TRBD1 . TRBV7-9 CASSVQTGDYYNEQFF TGTGCCAGCAGCGTACAAACAGGGGATTACTACAATGAGCAGTTCTTC
TRBJ2-2 . . TRBV29-1 CSVGRGNTGELFF TGCAGCGTTGGCAGAGGAAACACCGGGGAGCTGTTTTTT
TRBJ1-2 TRBD1 . TRBV28 CASSSGGRGYTF TGTGCCAGCAGTTCAGGGGGTAGGGGCTACACCTTC
TRBJ1-2 . . TRBV7-9 CASSAFPANYGYTF TGTGCCAGCAGCGCCTTTCCGGCTAACTATGGCTACACCTTC
TRBJ2-1 TRBD2 . TRBV11-3 CASSLGGLAGGHSPINEQFF TGTGCCAGCAGCTTAGGGGGACTAGCGGGAGGACACTCCCCTATCAATGAGCAGTTCTTC
TRBJ2-1 TRBD2 . TRBV2 CASSRGTSEHNEQFF TGTGCCAGCAGCCGCGGGACTAGCGAACACAATGAGCAGTTCTTC
TRBJ2-7 TRBD2 . TRBV7-6 CASSPSTSGSSYEQYF TGTGCCAGCAGCCCGTCGACTAGCGGGAGCTCCTACGAGCAGTACTTC
TRBJ1-5 . . TRBV27 CASSPGEYSNQPQHF TGTGCCAGCAGTCCAGGGGAATATAGCAATCAGCCCCAGCATTTT
TRBJ2-1 TRBD2 . TRBV19 CASSASSGRFYNEQFF TGTGCCAGTAGCGCCTCTAGCGGGAGGTTCTACAATGAGCAGTTCTTC
TRBJ2-3 TRBD2 few TRBV7-9 CASSTRLAGDTQYF TGTGCCAGCAGCACCCGACTAGCGGGAGATACGCAGTATTTT
TRBJ1-1 . . TRBV3-1/TRBV3-2 CASSHLGPTEAFF TGTGCCAGCAGCCATCTTGGGCCAACTGAAGCTTTCTTT
TRBJ2-6 TRBD1 . TRBV30 CAWSKTGGAGANVLTF TGTGCCTGGAGTAAAACAGGGGGCGCTGGGGCCAACGTCCTGACTTTC
TRBJ2-7 . . TRBV6-5 CASRAGQSSYEQYF TGTGCCAGCAGAGCCGGACAGAGCTCCTACGAGCAGTACTTC
TRBJ2-4 TRBD1 . TRBV5-1 CASSSDRGINIQYF TGCGCCAGCAGCTCGGACAGGGGGATCAACATTCAGTACTTC
TRBJ2-5 TRBD1 . TRBV4-1 CASSQVVTGAETQYF TGCGCCAGCAGCCAAGTCGTGACAGGGGCCGAGACCCAGTACTTC
TRBJ2-7 . once TRBV7-8 CASSFNSGARRKYF TGTGCCAGCAGCTTCAATAGCGGAGCCCGGAGGAAGTACTTC
TRBJ2-1 TRBD2 . TRBV7-3 CASSERGRADPRYNEQFF TGTGCCAGCAGCGAACGGGGGAGGGCCGATCCCCGATACAATGAGCAGTTCTTC
TRBJ1-2 TRBD1 . TRBV28 CASTDGGTGGSNGYTF TGTGCCAGCACCGACGGGGGGACAGGGGGTAGTAATGGCTACACCTTC
TRBJ2-7 TRBD2 . TRBV30 CAWKGTTYEQYF TGTGCCTGGAAGGGGACTACCTACGAGCAGTACTTC
TRBJ2-7 TRBD1 . TRBV11-2 CASSLAGQGFYEQYF TGTGCCAGCAGCTTAGCAGGACAGGGTTTCTACGAGCAGTACTTC
TRBJ1-5 . . TRBV12-3/TRBV12-4 CASTGTYNQPQHF TGTGCCAGCACAGGGACTTACAATCAGCCCCAGCATTTT
TRBJ1-1 TRBD1 . TRBV3-1/TRBV3-2 CASSHRARDRNTEAFF TGTGCCAGCAGCCACCGAGCCCGGGACAGGAACACTGAAGCTTTCTTT
TRBJ1-3 TRBD1 . TRBV19 CASSINRGSGNTIYF TGTGCCAGTAGTATAAACAGGGGCTCTGGAAACACCATATATTTT
TRBJ2-7 . once TRBV5-1 CASSLAISGPYEQYF TGCGCCAGCAGCTTGGCCATTAGCGGCCCCTACGAGCAGTACTTC
TRBJ2-2 . . TRBV7-9 CASSPLGTTGELFF TGTGCCAGCAGCCCTTTGGGGACTACCGGGGAGCTGTTTTTT
TRBJ1-4 . . TRBV4-3 CASSPRHGVNEKLFF TGCGCCAGCAGCCCCCGACATGGTGTTAATGAAAAACTGTTTTTT
TRBJ2-7 TRBD2 . TRBV15 CATSRDHSGSYEQYF TGTGCCACCAGCAGAGACCACAGCGGGAGTTACGAGCAGTACTTC
TRBJ2-7 TRBD2 . TRBV6-1 CASTETYAGGPYEQYF TGTGCCAGCACTGAAACATACGCGGGAGGGCCTTACGAGCAGTACTTC